A single sample is the source of the 2 T cell receptor beta chains below, sequenced in a study of blood T cells in healthy people across ages. For the second PCR, which ran for 7 to 11 cycles, a sample-barcoded 5' primer and a J-beta primer mix were used. TCRdb passed the 5' RACE reads through MiXCR, listing each CDR3 protein once. There are more than 750,000 distinct CDR3 sequences in the sample; about 28% occur only once, and roughly a tenth lies in the top ten. In addition, the sample was reused for a study of T cells of mothers and their children.

The sequencing input was blood. The receptors were sampled from a woman between 40 and 55 years old in good health.

This clonotype was found many times. The rearrangement joins TRBV3-1 to TRBJ2-7; no clear D gene. The CDR3 length is 12 residues. Germline values: CDR1 LGHDT, CDR2 YNNKEL (reference sequence). V was cut by 6 bases and J by 6 bases, with 12 bases left in between. DNA of the CDR3: TGTGCCAGCAGTCTCCACCCCTCCGAGCAGTACTTC. This sequence encodes CASSLHPSEQYF.

Regarding this clonotype: A read error may produce the germline difference seen at one junction end. The rearrangement uses TRBV7-8 and TRBJ1-4; 10 nucleotides agree with TRBD1. The CDR3 has 15 amino acids. Germline V gene sequence: CDR1 SGHVS, CDR2 FQNEAQ. The CDR3 is CACRDRGRGEEKLFF. CDR3 DNA sequence: TGTGCCTGCAGGGACAGGGGACGAGGAGAAGAAAAACTGTTTTTT.